These T cell receptor beta chains were read from a single sample in a study of cytomegalovirus exposure and HLA in healthy donors. Assay: immunoSEQ multiplex PCR; the TCRdb copy retains only in-frame clones and omits some. The sample holds roughly 110,000 clones, around 72% seen once. The sequenced sample was PBMCs. These receptors originate from a woman in her 40s in good health and CMV-seropositive. Each CDR3 is given with its conserved first and last residue. The order of the fields is clone size, D gene, V gene, J gene, CDR3 protein, CDR3 DNA. D genes are given only for firm matches. Clone size is shown for a subset of rows, as once, few, many or a class of expanded clone.

few	TRBD1	TRBV5-1	TRBJ1-6	CASSFTGADSPLHF	TGCGCCAGCAGCTTTACAGGGGCCGATTCACCCCTCCACTTT
-	-	TRBV21-1	TRBJ1-1	CASRRYMGGPNTEAFF	TGTGCCAGCAGGCGATACATGGGAGGGCCGAACACTGAAGCTTTCTTT
-	-	TRBV2	TRBJ2-7	CAIRGGPSEQYF	TGTGCCATCAGGGGAGGGCCGAGCGAGCAGTACTTC
-	TRBD1	TRBV30	TRBJ2-2	CAWSSPGQGAGYNTGELFF	TGTGCCTGGAGTTCTCCGGGACAGGGGGCCGGATACAACACCGGGGAGCTGTTTTTT
-	TRBD1	TRBV19	TRBJ1-1	CASSLQGLNTEAFF	TGTGCCAGTAGTCTACAGGGGTTGAACACTGAAGCTTTCTTT
few	-	TRBV2	TRBJ1-2	CASGNREGGYTF	TGTGCCAGCGGAAACAGGGAGGGAGGCTACACCTTC
-	-	TRBV10-3	TRBJ2-2	CAIRDSANTGELFF	TGTGCCATCAGGGACAGCGCCAACACCGGGGAGCTGTTTTTT
-	-	TRBV5-4	TRBJ1-3	CASSLRGGRGNTIYF	TGTGCCAGCAGCTTGAGAGGGGGACGTGGAAACACCATATATTTT
-	-	TRBV11-2	TRBJ1-1	CASSLVLGSTEAFF	TGTGCCAGCAGCTTAGTACTGGGGAGCACTGAAGCTTTCTTT
-	TRBD1	TRBV2	TRBJ1-2	CASSGTGQGAFGYTF	TGTGCCAGCAGCGGAACCGGACAGGGGGCGTTTGGCTACACCTTC
-	TRBD2	TRBV4-2	TRBJ2-2	CASSPGGTNTGELFF	TGTGCCAGCAGCCCGGGGGGGACGAACACCGGGGAGCTGTTTTTT
-	TRBD2	TRBV7-9	TRBJ2-3	CASSLHSGGPSDTQYF	TGTGCCAGCAGCTTACATAGCGGGGGGCCTTCAGATACGCAGTATTTT
-	TRBD2	TRBV28	TRBJ2-7	CASSLAPGLAGGRTYEQYF	TGTGCCAGCAGTTTAGCTCCGGGACTAGCGGGGGGCCGTACCTACGAGCAGTACTTC
-	-	TRBV6-1	TRBJ1-5	CASSEGGGLLNQPQHF	TGTGCCAGCAGTGAAGGGGGGGGGTTGCTGAATCAGCCCCAGCATTTT
-	TRBD1	TRBV7-9	TRBJ2-1	CASSPRAGGSYNEQFF	TGTGCCAGCAGCCCACGGGCAGGGGGCTCCTACAATGAGCAGTTCTTC
-	-	TRBV6-5	TRBJ2-7	CASSYSREQYF	TGTGCCAGCAGTTACTCGAGAGAGCAGTACTTC
-	TRBD2	TRBV5-6	TRBJ2-1	CASSPSGLAGGWYVREQFF	TGTGCCAGCAGCCCATCGGGACTAGCGGGGGGGTGGTATGTACGGGAGCAGTTCTTC
few	-	TRBV14	TRBJ1-5	CASSAGRDQPQHF	TGTGCCAGCAGCGCAGGGCGGGACCAGCCCCAGCATTTT
-	TRBD1	TRBV6-1	TRBJ1-5	CASSGQGGEQPQHF	TGTGCCAGCAGTGGACAGGGAGGAGAGCAGCCCCAGCATTTT
-	TRBD1	TRBV4-1	TRBJ1-1	CASSQIITGAKTEAFF	TGCGCCAGCAGCCAAATTATAACAGGGGCAAAGACTGAAGCTTTCTTT
-	-	TRBV7-6	TRBJ1-1	CASSWGGNTEAFF	TGTGCCAGCAGTTGGGGGGGGAACACTGAAGCTTTCTTT
many	-	TRBV11-3	TRBJ2-5	CASSSRGETQYF	TGTGCCAGCAGCTCCCGAGGGGAGACCCAGTACTTC
-	TRBD2	TRBV29-1	TRBJ2-2	CSASGTRGTGELFF	TGCAGCGCCTCCGGGACTAGAGGAACCGGGGAGCTGTTTTTT
once	TRBD1	TRBV5-4	TRBJ2-6	CASSWTGFSGANVLTF	TGTGCCAGCAGCTGGACAGGGTTCTCTGGGGCCAACGTCCTGACTTTC
-	TRBD2	TRBV19	TRBJ2-2	CASKISGASDTGELFF	TGTGCCAGTAAAATTAGCGGGGCATCGGACACCGGGGAGCTGTTTTTT
-	-	TRBV5-1	TRBJ2-5	CASWGEETQYF	TGCGCCAGCTGGGGGGAAGAGACCCAGTACTTC
-	TRBD2	TRBV4-3	TRBJ2-3	CASSQAWGGSDTQYF	TGCGCCAGCAGCCAAGCTTGGGGGGGATCAGATACGCAGTATTTT
-	TRBD1	TRBV19	TRBJ1-1	CASQGDLEAFF	TGTGCCAGTCAGGGGGACCTCGAAGCTTTCTTT
-	TRBD1	TRBV7-2	TRBJ1-2	CASSGDRASYTF	TGTGCCAGCAGTGGGGACAGGGCAAGCTACACCTTC
-	-	TRBV5-6	TRBJ1-5	CASSDATQGYNQPQHF	TGTGCCAGCAGCGATGCTACCCAGGGTTACAATCAGCCCCAGCATTTT
-	-	TRBV4-1	TRBJ1-2	CASSQAGVRVGYGYTF	TGCGCCAGCAGCCAAGCGGGGGTCAGGGTTGGCTATGGCTACACCTTC
-	-	TRBV2	TRBJ2-3	CASSEAGLSTDTQYF	TGTGCCAGCAGTGAAGCCGGTCTAAGCACAGATACGCAGTATTTT
-	TRBD1	TRBV5-1	TRBJ2-3	CASSYGDRETDTQYF	TGCGCCAGCAGCTACGGGGACAGGGAGACAGATACGCAGTATTTT
-	-	TRBV5-1	TRBJ2-2	CASSLAGSNTGELFF	TGCGCCAGCAGCTTGGCGGGGTCTAACACCGGGGAGCTGTTTTTT
once	-	TRBV23-1	TRBJ2-2	CASSPRHRNTGELFF	TGCGCCAGCAGTCCCCGACACCGGAACACCGGGGAGCTGTTTTTT
-	TRBD1	TRBV18	TRBJ1-2	CASSPGDRDGYGYTF	TGTGCCAGCTCACCAGGGGACAGGGATGGCTATGGCTACACCTTC
-	-	TRBV5-1	TRBJ1-1	CASSDASQIGTEAFF	TGCGCCAGCAGCGACGCCAGCCAGATCGGGACTGAAGCTTTCTTT
-	-	TRBV19	TRBJ1-1	CASSTGVLNTEAFF	TGTGCCAGTAGTACAGGGGTCCTGAACACTGAAGCTTTCTTT
-	TRBD2	TRBV5-1	TRBJ2-7	CASSLAVASGDSYEQYF	TGCGCCAGCAGCTTGGCCGTGGCTAGCGGGGACTCCTACGAGCAGTACTTC
few	-	TRBV5-1	TRBJ1-1	CASSLDTNTEAFF	TGCGCCAGCAGCTTGGATACTAACACTGAAGCTTTCTTT
few	-	TRBV10-2	TRBJ1-6	CASSGMRGMSNSPLHF	TGCGCCAGCAGTGGAATGAGGGGGATGAGTAATTCACCCCTCCACTTT
-	-	TRBV29-1	TRBJ1-3	CSVVVPGAGNTIYF	TGCAGCGTTGTTGTCCCAGGGGCTGGAAACACCATATATTTT
-	-	TRBV6-1	TRBJ2-7	CASRPADTYEQYF	TGTGCCAGCAGACCAGCGGATACCTACGAGCAGTACTTC
few	-	TRBV7-2	TRBJ1-5	CASSLGTVNQPQHF	TGTGCCAGCAGCTTAGGGACAGTCAATCAGCCCCAGCATTTT
-	-	TRBV6-5	TRBJ2-5	CASSYREQETQYF	TGTGCCAGCAGTTATCGGGAGCAAGAGACCCAGTACTTC
-	TRBD2	TRBV9	TRBJ2-4	CASSVEAGGLGNIQYF	TGTGCCAGCAGCGTAGAAGCGGGGGGGCTGGGAAACATTCAGTACTTC
-	-	TRBV11-2	TRBJ1-5	CASSLEPGGNQPQHF	TGTGCCAGCAGCTTAGAGCCAGGTGGCAATCAGCCCCAGCATTTT
-	TRBD1	TRBV27	TRBJ1-1	CASSPETGLNTEAFF	TGTGCCAGCAGTCCCGAGACAGGGTTGAACACTGAAGCTTTCTTT
-	TRBD1	TRBV5-1	TRBJ1-1	CASSLGRTGGSSEAFF	TGCGCCAGCAGCTTGGGAAGGACAGGGGGGTCTTCTGAAGCTTTCTTT
-	TRBD1	TRBV15	TRBJ1-2	CATSRDGVPTGKPYTF	TGTGCCACCAGCAGAGATGGGGTACCGACAGGGAAGCCCTACACCTTC
few	TRBD1	TRBV19	TRBJ1-5	CASTPDRISTGLDQPQHF	TGTGCCAGTACCCCGGACAGGATATCAACGGGTTTGGATCAGCCCCAGCATTTT